Following are 21 T cell receptor beta chains from one sample sequenced in a study of blood T cell repertoires in COVID-19. Clones were sequenced by immunoSEQ multiplex PCR, and TCRdb holds only the in-frame ones, with some missing. The sample lists 150,000 to 200,000 clones, about 77% occurring once. Sequenced: PBMCs or T cells enriched from blood (not recorded which). Source of these receptors: a woman aged 45-60 years with acute COVID-19.

This clone showed up just a few times. The chain combines TRBV18 with TRBJ2-7, with D unclear. CDR1 KGHSH and CDR2 LQKENI come from the germline V gene. This CDR3 contains 12 residues. Deletions cut 3 bases from V and 6 bases from J, with 9 bases between. CDR3 amino acids: CASSPPHGEQYV. The CDR3 DNA reads as TGTGCCAGCTCACCCCCTCACGGCGAGCAGTACGTC.

The rearrangement joins TRBV7-2 to TRBJ2-4; TRBD1 is a possible D gene (5 bases). CDR1 is SGHTA, CDR2 FQGNSA, per germline. There are 14 residues in the CDR3. The germline V and J ends were trimmed by 6 bases and 4 bases, with 13 bases remaining between them. Here the CDR3 DNA reads TGTGCCAGCAGGGACACGGGTGGGAAAAACATTCAGTACTTC. It codes for CASRDTGGKNIQYF.

CDR3 coding DNA: TGCGCCAGCAGCCGGGGAGGTAGCAATCAGCCCCAGCATTTT. It translates to CASSRGGSNQPQHF. The chain joins TRBV5-1 to TRBJ1-5; the D is unclear. Germline V gene lookup returns CDR1 SGHRS and CDR2 YFSETQ. The CDR3 covers 14 residues. V was clipped by 4 bases and J by 0 bases, with 8 bases between them.

This clone was observed a few times. The rearrangement joins TRBV7-7 to TRBJ2-5; D unclear. CDR1 and CDR2 (germline): SSHAT, FNYEAQ (reference sequence). The CDR3 is 14 residues long. V dropped 2 bases and J dropped 2 bases, with 9 bases sitting between them. The CDR3: CASSLRGQQETQYF. In DNA form, the CDR3 reads TGTGCCAGCAGCTTAAGAGGCCAACAAGAGACCCAGTACTTC.

CDR3 DNA sequence: TGTGCCAGCATCCTGGAGGCAGGGGCGACCGGGGAGCTGTTTTTT. Its translation is CASILEAGATGELFF. The chain links TRBV2 to TRBJ2-2; possible D gene TRBD1, 6 bases. The CDR3 is 15 residues long. The germline CDR1 and CDR2 sequences are SNHLY and FYNNEI. Trimming removed 7 bases at V and 5 bases at J, with 17 bases between.

This chain joins TRBV6-5 and TRBJ1-2, with a weak D call TRBD1 (5 bases). The CDR3 sequence is 15 residues long. CDR1 is MNHEY and CDR2 is SVGAGI in the germline V gene. The V gene lost 0 bases and the J gene lost 4 bases, with 12 bases spanning the gap. CDR3 region: CASSYSKYQGYGYTF. CDR3 DNA sequence: TGTGCCAGCAGTTACTCGAAATATCAGGGCTATGGCTACACCTTC.

V gene TRBV6-2 or TRBV6-3 combines with J gene TRBJ1-2; D unclear. The V end was cut by 6 bases, the J end by 9 bases, with 20 bases between. Germline CDR1 and CDR2: MNHEY and SVGEGT. The CDR3 totals 14 residues. CDR3 nucleotide sequence: TGTGCCAGCAGCCGCACACCTGTGGGGAGCAGCTACACCTTC. Protein product: CASSRTPVGSSYTF.

This clone came up once. The V gene is TRBV14, the J gene TRBJ1-1; D is unresolved. With 4 bases removed from V and 2 bases from J, the gap between germline ends came to 5 bases. CDR1 is SGHDN and CDR2 is FVKESK in the germline V gene. The CDR3 extends over 12 amino acids. CDR3 protein: CASSRSNTEAFF. The CDR3 bases are TGTGCCAGCAGCCGCAGTAACACTGAAGCTTTCTTT.

This rearrangement joins TRBV5-1 to TRBJ2-5; 8 positions agree with TRBD2. Germline V gives CDR1 SGHRS, CDR2 YFSETQ. The V segment lost 4 bases and the J segment 2 bases; nucleotides outside the gene matches: 10. The CDR3 runs to 16 residues. CDR3 coding DNA: TGCGCCAGCAGCCCGGGGGGGTGGGCGAGGCAAGAGACCCAGTACTTC. Its translation: CASSPGGWARQETQYF.

V and J are TRBV28 and TRBJ1-1; D not resolved. Germline V gene sequence: CDR1 MDHEN, CDR2 SYDVKM. The V end was cut by 3 bases, the J end by 1 base, with 6 bases between. This CDR3 is built from 13 residues. CDR3 region: CASSFSGNTEAFF. DNA of the CDR3: TGTGCCAGCAGTTTCAGCGGGAACACTGAAGCTTTCTTT.

The chain is built from TRBV6-1 and TRBJ1-6, with 9 nucleotides matching TRBD1. The CDR3 consists of 14 residues. The germline gives CDR1 MNHNS, CDR2 SASEGT. The V segment lost 5 bases and the J segment 10 bases; nucleotides outside the gene matches: 6. In DNA form, the CDR3 reads TGTGCCAGCAGTCTGGGACAGGGTGGCTCACCCCTCCACTTT. Protein sequence: CASSLGQGGSPLHF.

V and J are TRBV18 and TRBJ1-4; 9 positions agree with TRBD1. Trimming removed 9 bases from V and 5 bases from J; junction bases left unmatched: 13. Germline V CDR1 and CDR2: KGHSH, LQKENI. The CDR3 sequence is 16 residues long. The CDR3 here is CASSSGTGLGNEKLFF. CDR3 in DNA: TGTGCCAGTTCGAGCGGGACAGGGCTCGGGAATGAAAAACTGTTTTTT.

In this sample, this clone turned up a few times. The chain recombines TRBV2 with TRBJ1-5; tentatively, D is TRBD1 (6 bases). CDR3 length equals 12 residues. Deletions cut 6 bases from V and 4 bases from J, with 7 bases between. The germline gives CDR1 SNHLY, CDR2 FYNNEI. CDR3 sequence: CASSRGNQPQHF. In DNA, the CDR3 is TGTGCCAGCAGCAGGGGTAATCAGCCCCAGCATTTT. The entire variable domain, with the rest obtained from reference TRBV2 and TRBJ1-5, is as follows: EPEVTQTPSHQVTQMGQEVILRCVPISNHLYFYWYRQILGQKVEFLVSFYNNEISEKSEIFDDQFSVERPDGSNFTLKIRSTKLEDSAMYFCASSRGNQPQHFGDGTRLSIL.

The V gene is TRBV11-3, the J gene TRBJ2-2, with 8 bases matching TRBD1. The V and J ends lost 1 base and 5 bases, in that order; junction bases with no gene match: 3. Germline CDR1 reads SGHNT; CDR2 reads YENEEA. The CDR3 sequence is 15 residues long. The chain's CDR3 is CASSLVDRGTGELFF. For the CDR3, the DNA is TGTGCCAGCAGCTTAGTAGACAGGGGAACCGGGGAGCTGTTTTTT.

DNA for the CDR3: TGTGCCAGCAGGGTACAGGGGGACTATGGCTACACCTTC. It translates to CASRVQGDYGYTF. This chain links TRBV6-6 with TRBJ1-2, with 8 bases identical to TRBD1. The V and J ends lost 6 bases and 3 bases, in that order; junction bases with no gene match: 3. Germline V lookup: CDR1 MNHNY, CDR2 SVGAGI (reference sequence). This CDR3 contains 13 residues.

V usage is TRBV29-1 and J usage is TRBJ1-4, with D maybe TRBD1 (5 bases). Trimming left V 6 bases short and J 1 base short, with 12 bases between. The germline V gene has CDR1 SQVTM and CDR2 ANQGSEA. The CDR3 is made up of 14 amino acids. This CDR3 reads CSVSVQGTNEKLFF. CDR3 nucleotides: TGCAGCGTATCCGTGCAGGGAACTAATGAAAAACTGTTTTTT.

The V call is TRBV6-5, the J call TRBJ1-5; tentatively, D is TRBD1 (5 bases). V was cut by 4 bases and J by 5 bases, with 15 bases left in between. The CDR3 totals 15 residues. Germline V lookup: CDR1 MNHEY, CDR2 SVGAGI. The CDR3: CASSFPGQGHQPQHF. The CDR3 DNA is TGTGCCAGCAGTTTCCCTGGGCAGGGCCATCAGCCCCAGCATTTT.

The gene calls are TRBV7-2 and TRBJ2-2, with 10 bases aligning to TRBD2. With V trimmed by 4 bases and J by 6 bases, 2 bases remained unmatched. The CDR3 is 14 residues long. Germline V gene sequence: CDR1 SGHTA, CDR2 FQGNSA. The CDR3 sequence is CASSSSGGAGELFF. The CDR3 nucleotides read TGTGCCAGCAGCTCTAGCGGGGGAGCCGGGGAGCTGTTTTTT. The full variable domain, rest sourced from reference TRBV7-2 and TRBJ2-2, is GAGVSQSPSNKVTEKGKDVELRCDPISGHTALYWYRQSLGQGLEFLIYFQGNSAPDKSGLPSDRFSAERTGGSVSTLTIQRTQQEDSAVYLCASSSSGGAGELFFGEGSRLTVL.

The chain combines TRBV19 with TRBJ1-4; 7 nucleotides agree with TRBD1. This CDR3 has 16 amino acids. J lost 4 bases, V lost 5 bases, and 10 bases had no gene match. Germline V lookup: CDR1 LNHDA, CDR2 SQIVND (reference sequence). Written as DNA, the CDR3 is TGTGCCAGTAGTCTAAAACCGGGACAGATTAATGAAAAACTGTTTTTT. This codes for CASSLKPGQINEKLFF.

This sequence joins TRBV6-1 and TRBJ1-4; D unresolved. The CDR3 consists of 14 residues. V was cut by 5 bases and J by 6 bases, with 13 bases left in between. Germline CDR1 MNHNS, CDR2 SASEGT. CDR3 sequence: CASSSTARDEKLFF. The CDR3 DNA is TGTGCCAGCAGTTCCACCGCCCGGGATGAAAAACTGTTTTTT.

Concerning this clone itself: Other DNA sequences in this sample translate to the same CDR3. The chain employs TRBV2 and TRBJ1-3; D might be TRBD1 (5 bases). Per the germline V gene, CDR1 is SNHLY and CDR2 is FYNNEI. The CDR3 runs 14 residues. The V gene lost 6 bases and the J gene lost 0 bases, with 9 bases spanning the gap. The CDR3, as DNA: TGTGCCAGCAGCGCAGGGATCTCTGGAAACACCATATATTTT. Translated: CASSAGISGNTIYF.